Below, 17 T cell receptor beta chains from the same sample are listed, as sequenced in a study of T cell responses to AZD1222 COVID-19 vaccine (dated by TCRdb to about 2021). This specimen's time point label, interpreted: baseline before first vaccination. The library was built by means of the immunoSEQ multiplex PCR assay. TCRdb retrieved this table from immuneACCESS and kept in-frame rearrangements only. Not all clones are present; in checked studies, unresolved V genes account for under half, and no reason is known for the remainder. The sample profile shows 90,000 to 150,000 clones; approximately 85% of them were found once. The leading ten clones occupy roughly 9% of the sample. Sequenced here: peripheral blood, sampled on day 0 of AZD1222 vaccination. These receptors came from an adult in good health.

The chain couples TRBV7-9 to TRBJ2-7, with 13 nucleotides matching TRBD2. Germline V CDR1 and CDR2: SEHNR, FQNEAQ (reference sequence). With V trimmed by 4 bases and J by 6 bases, 3 bases remained unmatched. This CDR3 has 14 amino acids. The CDR3 nucleotides read TGTGCCAGCAGCTCCCGGACTAGCGGGAGCGAGCAGTACTTC. This encodes CASSSRTSGSEQYF. The full variable domain, in which reference TRBV7-9 and TRBJ2-7 provide the parts outside the CDR3, is DTGVSQNPRHKITKRGQNVTFRCDPISEHNRLYWYRQTLGQGPEFLTYFQNEAQLEKSRLLSDRFSAERPKGSFSTLEIQRTEQGDSAMYLCASSSRTSGSEQYFGPGTRLTVT.

J is TRBJ2-3 and V is TRBV5-4, with 8 bases lining up with TRBD2. Germline V gene data show CDR1 as SGHNT and CDR2 as YYREEE (reference sequence). J was trimmed by 2 bases and V by 4 bases; bases with no gene match: 12. The CDR3 covers 17 residues. The DNA for the CDR3 is TGTGCCAGCAGCGGCGGGGGACTAGGGATGAACACAGATACGCAGTATTTT. Translating gives CASSGGGLGMNTDTQYF.

The chain couples TRBV6-5 to TRBJ1-1; D unresolved. The CDR3 has 13 amino acids. The V gene lost 2 bases and the J gene lost 4 bases, with 8 bases spanning the gap. CDR1 and CDR2 from the germline V gene are MNHEY and SVGAGI. The CDR3 loop is CASSYGVSTEAFF. In DNA form, the CDR3 reads TGTGCCAGCAGTTACGGGGTGAGCACTGAAGCTTTCTTT.

The V call is TRBV11-2, the J call TRBJ1-2, with D perhaps TRBD1 (6 bases). The ends were cut back, 8 bases at V and 6 bases at J, with 13 bases in the middle. This CDR3 spans 12 amino acids. Germline CDR1 reads SGHAT; CDR2 reads FQNNGV. Written as DNA, the CDR3 is TGTGCCAGCTATGACAGGTGGGATGGCTACACCTTC. Its protein is CASYDRWDGYTF.

The chain is built from TRBV24-1 and TRBJ1-2; D is uncertain. This CDR3 has 15 amino acids. V lost 4 bases and J 8 bases, leaving 19 bases between the germline ends. Germline V gene sequence: CDR1 KGHDR, CDR2 SFDVKD. CDR3 bases: TGTGCCACCAGTGAAGCCGACGGCGCCATATGGGGCTACACCTTC. Its translation: CATSEADGAIWGYTF.

V is TRBV19 and J is TRBJ2-6, with no clear D. Trimming took 2 bases from V and 1 from J, leaving 9 bases between them. CDR1 and CDR2 from the germline V gene are LNHDA and SQIVND (reference sequence). This CDR3 is 16 amino acids long. CDR3 in amino acids: CASSIFGPSGANVLTF. The CDR3 coding sequence is TGTGCCAGTAGTATATTTGGCCCTTCTGGGGCCAACGTCCTGACTTTC.

The chain links TRBV30 to TRBJ1-1, with D uncertain. The germline CDR1 and CDR2 sequences are GTSNPN and SVGIG (reference sequence). The ends were cut back, 2 bases at V and 4 bases at J, with 11 bases in the middle. The CDR3 has 13 residues. The CDR3 coding sequence is TGTGCCTGGAGTCTGGCAGGCAGCACTGAAGCTTTCTTT. Amino acid sequence: CAWSLAGSTEAFF.

The rearrangement joins TRBV14 to TRBJ2-5, with 7 bases fitting TRBD2. Germline CDR1 is SGHDN and CDR2 is FVKESK. The CDR3 has 18 amino acids. The V and J ends lost 4 bases and 4 bases, in that order; junction bases with no gene match: 18. The CDR3 bases are TGTGCCAGCAGCCCGCGGTTGGCAGCGGGGAACCTTGCAGAGACCCAGTACTTC. This translates into CASSPRLAAGNLAETQYF.

The chain joins TRBV27 to TRBJ2-7; possible D gene TRBD1, 6 bases. V lost 4 bases to trimming and J lost 5 bases, with 15 bases between them. Germline V gene data show CDR1 as MNHEY and CDR2 as SMNVEV (reference sequence). This CDR3 comprises 14 residues. DNA for the CDR3: TGTGCCAGCAGTTATGGGTCAGGGGAGAACGAGCAGTACTTC. This codes for CASSYGSGENEQYF.

The CDR3 spells CASSIGTSGLYNEQFF. CDR3 nucleotide sequence: TGTGCCAGTAGTATAGGGACTAGCGGATTATACAATGAGCAGTTCTTC. The chain employs TRBV19 and TRBJ2-1; 10 bases are shared with TRBD2. V lost 1 base to trimming and J lost 4 bases; unmatched junction nucleotides: 4. Per germline, CDR1 LNHDA and CDR2 SQIVND (reference sequence). The CDR3 is 16 residues long. Variable domain in full (rest from reference TRBV19 and TRBJ2-1): DGGITQSPKYLFRKEGQNVTLSCEQNLNHDAMYWYRQDPGQGLRLIYYSQIVNDFQKGDIAEGYSVSREKKESFPLTVTSAQKNPTAFYLCASSIGTSGLYNEQFFGPGTRLTVL.

This sequence joins TRBV11-3 and TRBJ2-5; either TRBD1 or TRBD2 may supply D (5 bases each). With 5 bases removed from V and 5 bases from J, the gap between germline ends came to 9 bases. Germline V gives CDR1 SGHNT, CDR2 YENEEA. This CDR3 contains 12 residues. The CDR3 region has the DNA TGTGCCAGCAGCCTCGAGGGGGAGACCCAGTACTTC. It is translated as CASSLEGETQYF. Full variable domain (remainder filled in from reference TRBV11-3 and TRBJ2-5): EAGVVQSPRYKIIEKKQPVAFWCNPISGHNTLYWYLQNLGQGPELLIRYENEEAVDDSQLPKDRFSAERLKGVDSTLKIQPAELGDSAVYLCASSLEGETQYFGPGTRLLVL.

The chain combines TRBV11-1 with TRBJ2-1; TRBD2 is a possible D gene (6 bases). The V and J ends lost 2 bases and 8 bases respectively, with 13 bases between them. CDR3 length: 14 amino acids. CDR1 is SGHAT and CDR2 is FQDESV in the germline V gene (reference sequence). CDR3 coding DNA: TGTGCCAGCAGCTTATTAACTAGCCAGGATGAGCAGTTCTTC. Residues: CASSLLTSQDEQFF.

V and J are TRBV28 and TRBJ2-7; 8 bases are shared with TRBD2. Germline CDR1 reads MDHEN; CDR2 reads SYDVKM. V was clipped by 1 base and J by 2 bases; unmatched bases: 7. The CDR3 length is 16 residues. The CDR3 DNA reads TGTGCCAGCAGTTTATTATTAGCGGGGTCTACCTACGAGCAGTACTTC. Translating gives CASSLLLAGSTYEQYF.

The chain uses TRBV3-1 (or the pseudogene TRBV3-2) and TRBJ1-6; D call uncertain. The CDR3 runs to 12 residues. CDR1 LGHDT and CDR2 YNNKEL come from the germline V gene (reference sequence). The V end lost 4 bases, the J end lost 17 bases, and 15 bases lay between the germline ends. The CDR3 DNA sequence: TGTGCCAGCAGCCCGTCTGAGGGAAGATTCCACTTT. Its protein product is CASSPSEGRFHF.

The count of this clone is one. The gene calls are TRBV6-5 and TRBJ2-3; D is ambiguous. This CDR3 is built from 14 residues. Germline CDR1 reads MNHEY; CDR2 reads SVGAGI. Trimming took 10 bases from V and 5 from J, leaving 19 bases between them. CDR3 region: CATQDDPLVDTQYF. CDR3 nucleotides: TGTGCCACCCAAGACGACCCGCTGGTAGATACGCAGTATTTT.

The chain is built from TRBV27 and TRBJ2-3, with TRBD2 matching 12 bases. Germline values: CDR1 MNHEY, CDR2 SMNVEV (reference sequence). The CDR3 is 14 amino acids. The junction had 2 bases not matched to a gene; V was cut back by 7 bases and J by 3 bases. The CDR3, as DNA: TGTGCCAGCACTACTAGCGGGAGGACAGATACGCAGTATTTT. Amino acids: CASTTSGRTDTQYF.

V is TRBV30 and J is TRBJ1-1, with TRBD1 identical over 7 bases. Germline V lookup: CDR1 GTSNPN, CDR2 SVGIG (reference sequence). CDR3 length: 13 amino acids. V shed 5 bases and J 2 bases; nucleotides not matched to a gene: 5. Here the CDR3 reads CAWGRGPNTEAFF. CDR3 coding DNA: TGTGCCTGGGGGAGGGGGCCTAACACTGAAGCTTTCTTT.